Below are 14 T cell receptor beta chains sequenced from a single sample in a study of CD8 T cells in ankylosing spondylitis. TCRdb analysed the 5' RACE reads with MiXCR anew, one entry per CDR3 protein. The table includes 130,000 to 150,000 distinct CDR3 sequences, 8% to 9% detected once. The sequencing sample was made of synovial fluid, either unsorted or a sorted T cell fraction (not recorded which). The receptors derive from a male donor with ankylosing spondylitis.

The rearrangement links TRBV7-9 to TRBJ1-1, with no clear D. Germline V gene data show CDR1 as SEHNR and CDR2 as FQNEAQ (reference sequence). V shed 2 bases and J shed 3 bases, with 7 bases lying between them. The CDR3 is 13 residues long. CDR3 bases: TGTGCCAGCAGCTTAACAATTTACACTGAAGCTTTCTTT. This gives the protein CASSLTIYTEAFF. Drawing the rest from reference TRBV7-9 and TRBJ1-1, the complete variable domain is DTGVSQNPRHKITKRGQNVTFRCDPISEHNRLYWYRQTLGQGPEFLTYFQNEAQLEKSRLLSDRFSAERPKGSFSTLEIQRTEQGDSAMYLCASSLTIYTEAFFGQGTRLTVV.

This clonotype was recorded at least ten times. This chain links TRBV7-9 with TRBJ1-6; 8 bases map to TRBD1. The trim removed 4 bases at V and 0 bases at J, leaving 5 bases unmatched. The germline CDR1 and CDR2 sequences are SEHNR and FQNEAQ (reference sequence). CDR3 length: 17 residues. In nucleotides, the CDR3 is TGTGCCAGCAGCTCGACAGGGGCGAGCTCCTATAATTCACCCCTCCACTTT. It codes for CASSSTGASSYNSPLHF. The whole variable domain, remainder taken from reference TRBV7-9 and TRBJ1-6, is DTGVSQNPRHKITKRGQNVTFRCDPISEHNRLYWYRQTLGQGPEFLTYFQNEAQLEKSRLLSDRFSAERPKGSFSTLEIQRTEQGDSAMYLCASSSTGASSYNSPLHFGNGTRLTVT.

V usage is TRBV7-9 and J usage is TRBJ1-4; maybe TRBD1 (6 bases). V shed 3 bases and J shed 7 bases, with 6 bases lying between them. The CDR3 loop spans 12 amino acids. Germline CDR1 and CDR2: SEHNR and FQNEAQ (reference sequence). The CDR3 DNA reads TGTGCCAGCAGCTTCAGGGGTGAAAAACTGTTTTTT. This encodes CASSFRGEKLFF.

This clonotype appeared many times. The chain joins TRBV4-1 to TRBJ1-2; D may be TRBD1 (5 bases). The germline gives CDR1 MGHRA, CDR2 YSYEKL. V was trimmed by 0 bases and J by 3 bases, leaving 14 bases between them. This CDR3 comprises 16 residues. CDR3 sequence: CASSQDGQQGDYGYTF. The CDR3 nucleotides read TGCGCCAGCAGCCAAGATGGCCAGCAAGGGGACTATGGCTACACCTTC.

The chain combines TRBV5-1 with TRBJ1-3; D is perhaps TRBD1 (5 bases). The CDR3 covers 14 residues. Per the germline V gene, CDR1 is SGHRS and CDR2 is YFSETQ. V was clipped by 0 bases and J by 3 bases, with 7 bases between them. CDR3 in amino acids: CASSLGQIGNTIYF. The CDR3 region has the DNA TGCGCCAGCAGCTTGGGACAGATTGGAAACACCATATATTTT.

V and J are TRBV4-2 and TRBJ2-4; D is tentatively TRBD1 or TRBD2 (5 bases each). The CDR3 is made up of 13 amino acids. The germline V gene encodes CDR1 LGHNA and CDR2 YNFKEQ. V was clipped by 8 bases and J by 7 bases, with 15 bases between them. The CDR3 nucleotides read TGTGCCAGCTACCAGGCAGGGACGAACATTCAGTACTTC. It is translated as CASYQAGTNIQYF.

The chain carries TRBV5-1 and TRBJ2-2; D gene unclear. This CDR3 has 14 residues. The V gene's germline CDR1 is SGHRS and CDR2 YFSETQ. V lost 8 bases to trimming and J lost 0 bases, with 11 bases between them. CDR3 in DNA: TGCGCCAGTTGGATTGGGCCGAACACCGGGGAGCTGTTTTTT. It specifies CASWIGPNTGELFF.

This clonotype was seen ten or more times. The J gene is TRBJ2-7, the V gene TRBV20-1; D call uncertain. Per germline, CDR1 DFQATT and CDR2 SNEGSKA (reference sequence). V gave up 3 bases and J gave up 4 bases, with 7 bases separating them. The CDR3 contains 11 residues. In DNA form, the CDR3 reads TGCAGTGCTAGTCCCCAATACGAGCAGTACTTC. It yields the protein CSASPQYEQYF.

The V gene is TRBV20-1, the J gene TRBJ1-5, with a tentative D call TRBD1 (5 bases). Deletions cut 3 bases from V and 5 bases from J, with 17 bases between. From germline, CDR1 is DFQATT and CDR2 SNEGSKA (reference sequence). The CDR3 spans 15 residues. CDR3: CSASPNKGPDQPQHF. CDR3 sequence (DNA): TGCAGTGCTAGCCCCAATAAGGGACCGGATCAGCCCCAGCATTTT.

This clonotype was seen a handful of times. The CDR3 region is CASSPGQGYGYTF. DNA for the CDR3: TGTGCCAGCAGCCCGGGACAGGGCTATGGCTACACCTTC. The V gene is TRBV28, the J gene TRBJ1-2; 9 nucleotides line up with TRBD1. After removal of 6 bases from V and 4 bases from J, the junction contained 3 bases not matched to a gene. This CDR3 is built from 13 residues. Looked up from germline, CDR1 is MDHEN and CDR2 is SYDVKM.

This clonotype has ten or more counts. The chain couples TRBV27 to TRBJ2-3; TRBD1 or TRBD2 may be the D gene (5 bases each). This CDR3 spans 15 amino acids. The germline CDR1 and CDR2 sequences are MNHEY and SMNVEV (reference sequence). Trimming left V 2 bases short and J 0 bases short, with 9 bases between. CDR3 sequence: CASSLGGGSTDTQYF. CDR3 sequence (DNA): TGTGCCAGCAGTTTAGGGGGTGGAAGCACAGATACGCAGTATTTT.

This clonotype was picked up a small number of times. The chain couples TRBV7-8 to TRBJ2-5, with 15 bases identical to TRBD2. Germline CDR1 is SGHVS and CDR2 is FQNEAQ. Trimming took 5 bases from V and 0 from J; bases not matched to a gene: 7. The CDR3 is made up of 18 amino acids. CDR3 bases: TGTGCCAGCAGCGCCGGGACTAGCGGGGGGTCGTACCAAGAGACCCAGTACTTC. It is translated as CASSAGTSGGSYQETQYF.

This clonotype was recorded a few times. V is TRBV7-9 and J is TRBJ2-3; possibly TRBD2 for D (6 bases). From germline, CDR1 is SEHNR and CDR2 FQNEAQ (reference sequence). This CDR3 region has 12 residues. Trimming removed 8 bases from V and 9 bases from J, with 15 bases in between. The CDR3 bases are TGTGCCAGCGCCCCTGCCGGAGGGACGCAGTATTTT. Translating it yields CASAPAGGTQYF.

This clonotype was picked up a small number of times. This sequence joins TRBV29-1 and TRBJ2-5; 12 bases match TRBD1. Trimming took 7 bases from V and 4 from J; bases not matched to a gene: 7. This CDR3 comprises 14 residues. Germline lookup yields CDR1 SQVTM and CDR2 ANQGSEA. The CDR3 loop is CSGGGQGAGETQYF. CDR3 DNA sequence: TGCAGCGGCGGGGGACAGGGGGCGGGAGAGACCCAGTACTTC.